A single TCR beta chain is shown here with its context. What it binds is unknown. The source of the sample is a study of graft-versus-host responses after intestinal transplantation. About the study: Every recipient had anti-thymocyte globulin induction and about three years of tacrolimus plus steroids. Study-level results: Recipient marrow showed GvH clones, some seen first in ileum or blood.

Method: immunoSEQ multiplex PCR; TCRdb's copy keeps in-frame clones and lacks some. The repertoire holds 7,500 to 8,500 clones, roughly 85% seen once, with roughly a tenth in the top ten. Both intraepithelial and lamina propria lymphocytes were released by processing graft tissue. This TCR was recovered from a human patient who received an intestinal transplant, so some T cells may come from the graft donor. The material sequenced was ileum tissue, taken about 130 days after transplant.

DNA for the CDR3: TGTGCCAGCAGCTTAGTTCAGACGTCGGAGCAGTACTTC. As protein: CASSLVQTSEQYF. The J gene is TRBJ2-7, the V gene TRBV7-9; D not resolved. Trimming stripped 1 base from V and 7 bases from J, with 11 bases between. Germline CDR1 and CDR2: SEHNR and FQNEAQ (reference sequence). The CDR3 is made up of 13 amino acids.